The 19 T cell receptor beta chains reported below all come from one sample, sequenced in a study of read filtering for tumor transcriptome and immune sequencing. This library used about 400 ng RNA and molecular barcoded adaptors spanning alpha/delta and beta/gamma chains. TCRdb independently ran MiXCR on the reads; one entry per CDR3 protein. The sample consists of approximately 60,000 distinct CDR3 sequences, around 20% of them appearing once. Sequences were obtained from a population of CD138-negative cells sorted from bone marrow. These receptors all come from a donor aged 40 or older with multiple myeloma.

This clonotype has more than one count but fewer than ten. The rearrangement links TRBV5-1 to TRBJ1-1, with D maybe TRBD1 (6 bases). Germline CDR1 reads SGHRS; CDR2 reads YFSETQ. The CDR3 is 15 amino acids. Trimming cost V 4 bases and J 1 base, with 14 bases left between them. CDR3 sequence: CASSGGGQSNTEAFF. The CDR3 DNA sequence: TGCGCCAGCAGCGGAGGGGGGCAGTCGAACACTGAAGCTTTCTTT. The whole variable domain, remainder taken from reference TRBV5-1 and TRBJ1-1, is KAGVTQTPRYLIKTRGQQVTLSCSPISGHRSVSWYQQTPGQGLQFLFEYFSETQRNKGNFPGRFSGRQFSNSRSEMNVSTLELGDSALYLCASSGGGQSNTEAFFGQGTRLTVV.

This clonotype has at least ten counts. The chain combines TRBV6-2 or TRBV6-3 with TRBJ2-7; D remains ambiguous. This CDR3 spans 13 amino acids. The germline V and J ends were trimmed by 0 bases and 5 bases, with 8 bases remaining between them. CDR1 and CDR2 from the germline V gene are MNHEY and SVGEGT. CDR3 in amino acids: CASSYSTLHEQYF. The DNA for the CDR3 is TGTGCCAGCAGTTACTCGACGCTCCACGAGCAGTACTTC.

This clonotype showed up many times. CDR3 sequence (DNA): TGCAGCGTTGGACAGCCTAACTATGGCTACACCTTC. This gives the protein CSVGQPNYGYTF. The V and J genes are TRBV29-1 and TRBJ1-2; TRBD1 might be the D (5 bases). The germline V gene has CDR1 SQVTM and CDR2 ANQGSEA. The CDR3 contains 12 residues. Trimming stripped 4 bases from V and 0 bases from J, with 6 bases between.

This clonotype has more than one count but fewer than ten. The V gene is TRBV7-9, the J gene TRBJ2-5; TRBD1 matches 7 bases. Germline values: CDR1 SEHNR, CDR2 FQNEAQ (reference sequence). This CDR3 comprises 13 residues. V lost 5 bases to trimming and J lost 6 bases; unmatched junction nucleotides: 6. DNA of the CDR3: TGTGCCAGCAGCCCCCAGGACAGGCAGACCCAGTACTTC. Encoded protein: CASSPQDRQTQYF.

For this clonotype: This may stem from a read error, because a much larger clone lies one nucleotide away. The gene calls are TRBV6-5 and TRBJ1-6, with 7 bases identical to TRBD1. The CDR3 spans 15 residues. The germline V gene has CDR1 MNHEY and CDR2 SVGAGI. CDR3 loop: CASSPTGGRGAETFF. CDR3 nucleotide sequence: TGTGCCAGCAGCCCCACCGGGGGCAGGGGGGCTGAAACTTTCTTT.

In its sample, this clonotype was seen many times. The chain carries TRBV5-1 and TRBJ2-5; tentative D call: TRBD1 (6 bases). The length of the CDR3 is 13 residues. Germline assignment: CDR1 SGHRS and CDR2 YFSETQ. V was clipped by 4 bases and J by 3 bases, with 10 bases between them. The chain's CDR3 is CASSPEGEETQYF. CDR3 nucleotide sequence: TGCGCCAGCAGCCCCGAGGGGGAAGAGACCCAGTACTTC.

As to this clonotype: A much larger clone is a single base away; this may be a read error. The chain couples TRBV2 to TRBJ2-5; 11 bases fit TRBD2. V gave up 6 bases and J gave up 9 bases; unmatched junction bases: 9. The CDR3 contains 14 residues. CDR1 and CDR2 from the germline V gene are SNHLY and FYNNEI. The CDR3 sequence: CASSRGLAAEAQYF. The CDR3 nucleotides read TGTGCCAGCAGCCGGGGACTAGCGGCGGAGGCCCAGTACTTC.

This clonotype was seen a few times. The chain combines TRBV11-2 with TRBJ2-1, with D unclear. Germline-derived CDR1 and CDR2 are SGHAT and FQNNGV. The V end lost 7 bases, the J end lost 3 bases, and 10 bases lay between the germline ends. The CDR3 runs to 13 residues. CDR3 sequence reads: CASTLINYNEQFF. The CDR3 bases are TGTGCCAGCACGCTAATTAACTACAATGAGCAGTTCTTC.

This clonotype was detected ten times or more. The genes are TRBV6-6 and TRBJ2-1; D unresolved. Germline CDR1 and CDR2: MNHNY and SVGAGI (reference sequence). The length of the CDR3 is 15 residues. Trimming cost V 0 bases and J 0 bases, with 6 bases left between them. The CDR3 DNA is TGTGCCAGCAGTTACTCTAGGGTCTCCTACAATGAGCAGTTCTTC. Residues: CASSYSRVSYNEQFF.

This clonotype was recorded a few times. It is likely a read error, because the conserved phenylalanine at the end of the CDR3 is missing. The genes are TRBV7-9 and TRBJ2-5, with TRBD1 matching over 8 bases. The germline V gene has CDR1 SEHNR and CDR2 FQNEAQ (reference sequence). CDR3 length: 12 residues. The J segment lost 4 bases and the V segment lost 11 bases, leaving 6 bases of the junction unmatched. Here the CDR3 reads CAGDRGTETQYL. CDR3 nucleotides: TGTGCCGGCGACAGGGGAACAGAGACCCAGTACCTC.

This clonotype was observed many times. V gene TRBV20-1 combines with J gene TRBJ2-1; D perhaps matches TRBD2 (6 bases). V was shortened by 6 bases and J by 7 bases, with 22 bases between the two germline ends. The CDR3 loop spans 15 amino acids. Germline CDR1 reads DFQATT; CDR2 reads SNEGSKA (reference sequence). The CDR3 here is CSATGSQNYGNEQFF. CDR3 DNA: TGCAGTGCGACCGGGAGCCAAAACTACGGGAATGAGCAGTTCTTC.

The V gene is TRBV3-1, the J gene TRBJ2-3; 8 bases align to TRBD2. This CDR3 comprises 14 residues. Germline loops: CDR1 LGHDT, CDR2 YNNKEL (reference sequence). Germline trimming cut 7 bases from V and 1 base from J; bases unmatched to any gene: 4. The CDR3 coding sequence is TGTGCCAGCACCGGGGGGGGGCGCACAGATACGCAGTATTTT. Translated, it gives CASTGGGRTDTQYF.

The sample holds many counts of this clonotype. The CDR3 sequence: CASSPERDLRGEQYF. The CDR3 bases are TGTGCCAGCAGCCCCGAGAGGGACCTGCGGGGCGAGCAGTACTTC. The chain recombines TRBV3-1 with TRBJ2-7; D is possibly TRBD2 (6 bases). V gave up 4 bases and J gave up 6 bases, with 19 bases separating them. Germline values: CDR1 LGHDT, CDR2 YNNKEL (reference sequence). CDR3 length: 15 amino acids.

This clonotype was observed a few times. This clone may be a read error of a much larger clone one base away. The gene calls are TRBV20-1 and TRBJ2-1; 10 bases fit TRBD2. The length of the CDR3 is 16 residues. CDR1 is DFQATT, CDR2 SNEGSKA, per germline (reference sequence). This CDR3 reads CSARASGGVSYNEQSF. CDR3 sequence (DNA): TGCAGTGCTAGGGCTAGCGGGGGTGTCTCCTACAATGAGCAGTCCTTC.

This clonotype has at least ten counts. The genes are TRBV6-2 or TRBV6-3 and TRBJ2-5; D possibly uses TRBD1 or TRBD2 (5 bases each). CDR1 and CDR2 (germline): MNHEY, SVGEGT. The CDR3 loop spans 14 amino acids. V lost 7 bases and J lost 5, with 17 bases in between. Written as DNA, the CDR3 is TGTGCCAGCAACGAAGGGGAGCGAGGCGAGACCCAGTACTTC. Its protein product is CASNEGERGETQYF.

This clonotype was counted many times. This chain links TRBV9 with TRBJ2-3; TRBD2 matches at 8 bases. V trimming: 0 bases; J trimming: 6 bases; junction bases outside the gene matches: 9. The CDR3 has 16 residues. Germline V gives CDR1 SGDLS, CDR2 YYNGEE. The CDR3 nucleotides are TGTGCCAGCAGCGTAGAGCCTAGCGGGCGGGGGGATACGCAGTATTTT. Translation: CASSVEPSGRGDTQYF.

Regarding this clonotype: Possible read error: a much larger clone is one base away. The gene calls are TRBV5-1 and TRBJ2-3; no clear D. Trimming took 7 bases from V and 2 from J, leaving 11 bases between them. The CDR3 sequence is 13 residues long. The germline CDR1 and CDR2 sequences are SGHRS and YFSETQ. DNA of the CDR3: TGCGCCAGCTACCGGGCCACCACAGATACGCAGTATTTT. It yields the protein CASYRATTDTQYF.

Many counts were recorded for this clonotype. CDR3 nucleotide sequence: TGTGCCAGCAGTTACTCGGCCAACACTGAAGCTTTCTTT. Protein product: CASSYSANTEAFF. The chain recombines TRBV6-2 or TRBV6-3 with TRBJ1-1; no firm D call. With 0 bases removed from V and 2 bases from J, the gap between germline ends came to 4 bases. CDR1 is MNHEY and CDR2 is SVGEGT in the germline V gene. The CDR3 runs to 13 residues.

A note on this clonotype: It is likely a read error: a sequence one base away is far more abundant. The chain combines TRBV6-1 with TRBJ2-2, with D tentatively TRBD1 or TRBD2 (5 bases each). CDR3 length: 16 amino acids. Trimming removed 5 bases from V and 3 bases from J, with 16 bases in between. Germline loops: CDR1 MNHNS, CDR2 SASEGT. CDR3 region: CASSYGAGSDTGELFF. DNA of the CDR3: TGTGCCAGCAGTTACGGGGCAGGATCGGACACCGGGGAGCTGTTTTTT.